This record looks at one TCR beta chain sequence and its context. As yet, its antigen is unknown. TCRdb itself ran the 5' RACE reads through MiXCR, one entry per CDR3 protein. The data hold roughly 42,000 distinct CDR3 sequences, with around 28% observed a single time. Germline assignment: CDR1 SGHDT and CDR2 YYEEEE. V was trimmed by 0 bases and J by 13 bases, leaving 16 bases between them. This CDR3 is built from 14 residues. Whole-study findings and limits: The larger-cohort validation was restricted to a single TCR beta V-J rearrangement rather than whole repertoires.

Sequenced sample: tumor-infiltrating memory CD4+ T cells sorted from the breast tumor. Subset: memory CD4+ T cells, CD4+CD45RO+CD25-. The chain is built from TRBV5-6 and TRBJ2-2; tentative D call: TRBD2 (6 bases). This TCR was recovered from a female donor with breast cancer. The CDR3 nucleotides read TGTGCCAGCAGCTTGGGGGTCAAACGGGAGCTGCTGTTTTTT. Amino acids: CASSLGVKRELLFF.